This TCR beta chain was recorded in a study of tumor-infiltrating lymphocytes in localized non-small cell lung cancer. Looked up from germline, CDR1 is SGHDN and CDR2 is FVKESK. V gave up 2 bases and J gave up 4 bases, with 8 bases separating them. The CDR3 covers 13 residues. Clones were read by immunoSEQ multiplex PCR, and TCRdb kept only the in-frame ones, dropping some. The table shows 20,000 to 25,000 clones, with approximately 80% occurring only once. This TCR was recovered from a human donor with non-small cell lung cancer. This chain connects TRBV14 to TRBJ1-2; D is ambiguous. Sequenced material: lung tumor tissue. The CDR3 sequence is CASSQTSIYGYTF. The DNA for the CDR3 is TGTGCCAGCAGCCAAACCAGCATCTATGGCTACACCTTC.